This TCR beta chain came from a study of T cells in Graves' hyperthyroidism and ophthalmopathy. Study summary: Specimen type is peripheral blood, collected at initial diagnosis prior to any treatment. Findings and limits, study-wide: Ophthalmopathy was predicted by the model a median of approximately 6 months ahead of onset. In the blood, most expanded thyroid clonotypes above 0.001 appeared as well.

Uncontrolled infection, other autoimmune disease, pregnancy or lactation disqualified patients from enrolment. Germline CDR1 is MDHEN and CDR2 is SYDVKM. The CDR3 runs to 18 residues. The V and J ends lost 6 bases and 5 bases, in that order; junction bases with no gene match: 16. It was RNA transcripts that yielded the amplified TCR beta CDR3 regions. The HTBI primer set was used in a first-round RT-PCR of the TCR CDR3. TCRdb re-called the multiplex PCR reads with MiXCR, one entry per CDR3 protein. The sample records roughly 660,000 distinct CDR3 sequences, 17% being singletons. Comment on this clonotype: What it binds is unknown. With a much larger clone just one base away, this may be a read error.

This TCR came from a man aged 50-60 years with Graves' hyperthyroidism. The chain joins TRBV28 to TRBJ2-2; 9 bases fit TRBD1. The specimen sequenced was blood. DNA of the CDR3: TGTGCCAGCAGCGGGACAGGGAGGGGATTGGCGGAGACCGGGGAGCTGTTTTTT. It yields the protein CASSGTGRGLAETGELFF.